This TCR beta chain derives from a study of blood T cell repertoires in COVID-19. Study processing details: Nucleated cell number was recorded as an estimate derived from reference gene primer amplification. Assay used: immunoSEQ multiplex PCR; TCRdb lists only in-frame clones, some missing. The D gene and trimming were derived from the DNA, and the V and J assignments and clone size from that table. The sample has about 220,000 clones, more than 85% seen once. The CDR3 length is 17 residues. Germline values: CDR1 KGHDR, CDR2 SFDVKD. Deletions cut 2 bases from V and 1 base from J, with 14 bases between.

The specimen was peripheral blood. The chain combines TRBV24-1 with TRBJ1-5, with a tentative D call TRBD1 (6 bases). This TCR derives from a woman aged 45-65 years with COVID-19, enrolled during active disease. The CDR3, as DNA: TGTGCCACCAGTGATTCTGTAGGGGGTAGAAGCAATCAGCCCCAGCATTTT. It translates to CATSDSVGGRSNQPQHF.